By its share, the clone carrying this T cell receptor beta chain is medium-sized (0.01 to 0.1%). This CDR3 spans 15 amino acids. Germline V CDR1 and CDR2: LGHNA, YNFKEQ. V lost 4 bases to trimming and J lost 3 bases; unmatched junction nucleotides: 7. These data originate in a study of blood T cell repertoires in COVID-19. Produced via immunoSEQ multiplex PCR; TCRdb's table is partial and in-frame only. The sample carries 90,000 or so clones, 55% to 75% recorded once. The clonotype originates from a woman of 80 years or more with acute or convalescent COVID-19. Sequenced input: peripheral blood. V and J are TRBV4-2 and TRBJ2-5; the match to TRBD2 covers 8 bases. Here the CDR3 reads CASSPADGGEETQYF. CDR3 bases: TGTGCCAGCAGCCCGGCCGACGGGGGGGAAGAGACCCAGTACTTC.